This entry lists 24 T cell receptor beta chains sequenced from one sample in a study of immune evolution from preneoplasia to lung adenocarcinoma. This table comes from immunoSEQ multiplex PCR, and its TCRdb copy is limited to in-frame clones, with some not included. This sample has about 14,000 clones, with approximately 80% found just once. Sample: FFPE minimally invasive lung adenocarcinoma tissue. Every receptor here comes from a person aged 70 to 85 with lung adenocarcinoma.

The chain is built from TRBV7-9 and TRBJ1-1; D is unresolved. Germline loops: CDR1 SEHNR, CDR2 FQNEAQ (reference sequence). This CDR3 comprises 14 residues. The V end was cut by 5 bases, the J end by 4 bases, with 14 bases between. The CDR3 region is CASSDRRVGTEAFF. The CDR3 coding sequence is TGTGCCAGCAGCGACCGAAGGGTGGGCACTGAAGCTTTCTTT.

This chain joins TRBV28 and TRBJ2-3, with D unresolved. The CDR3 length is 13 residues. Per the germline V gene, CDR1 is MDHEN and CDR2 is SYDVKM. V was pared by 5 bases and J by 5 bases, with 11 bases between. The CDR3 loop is CASSPNSEDTQYF. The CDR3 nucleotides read TGTGCCAGCAGTCCCAACTCTGAAGATACGCAGTATTTT.

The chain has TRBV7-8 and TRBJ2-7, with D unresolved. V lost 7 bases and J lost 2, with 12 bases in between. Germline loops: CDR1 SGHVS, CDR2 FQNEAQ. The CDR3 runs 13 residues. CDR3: CASTSTGAYEQYF. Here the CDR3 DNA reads TGTGCCAGCACCAGTACCGGAGCCTACGAGCAGTACTTC.

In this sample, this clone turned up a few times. CDR3 DNA sequence: TGTGCCAGCAGCCCCATCCGGGACTACAATGAGCAGTTCTTC. Amino acid sequence: CASSPIRDYNEQFF. V usage is TRBV11-2 and J usage is TRBJ2-1; a possible D gene is TRBD2 (5 bases). CDR1 is SGHAT, CDR2 FQNNGV, per germline. The CDR3 has 14 residues. With 5 bases removed from V and 3 bases from J, the gap between germline ends came to 11 bases.

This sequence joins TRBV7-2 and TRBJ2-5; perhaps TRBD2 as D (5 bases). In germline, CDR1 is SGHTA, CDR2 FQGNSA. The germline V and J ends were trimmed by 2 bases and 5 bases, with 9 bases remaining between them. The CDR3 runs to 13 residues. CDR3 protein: CASSLTGEETQYF. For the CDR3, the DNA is TGTGCCAGCAGCTTAACTGGGGAGGAGACCCAGTACTTC.

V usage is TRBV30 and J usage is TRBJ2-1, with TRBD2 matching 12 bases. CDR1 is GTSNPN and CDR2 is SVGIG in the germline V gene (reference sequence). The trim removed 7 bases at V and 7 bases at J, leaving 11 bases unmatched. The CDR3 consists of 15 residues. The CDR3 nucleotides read TGTGCCTCAAGCCTAGGACTAGCGGGATTAAATGAGCAGTTCTTC. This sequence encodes CASSLGLAGLNEQFF.

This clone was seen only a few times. The CDR3 nucleotides read TGTGCCAGTAGTCCCGGGACGGGAGATCAGCCCCAGCATTTT. It specifies CASSPGTGDQPQHF. The V and J genes are TRBV19 and TRBJ1-5; maybe TRBD1 (5 bases). The CDR3 contains 14 residues. In germline, CDR1 is LNHDA, CDR2 SQIVND (reference sequence). V was cut by 5 bases and J by 5 bases, with 13 bases left in between.

The CDR3 DNA is TGTGCCAGCAGTTTAGAGGGACGGGAGTTATATGGCTACACCTTC. This translates into CASSLEGRELYGYTF. The chain uses TRBV28 and TRBJ1-2; TRBD1 is a possible D gene (5 bases). This CDR3 spans 15 amino acids. Germline lookup yields CDR1 MDHEN and CDR2 SYDVKM. The V and J ends lost 2 bases and 5 bases respectively, with 15 bases between them.

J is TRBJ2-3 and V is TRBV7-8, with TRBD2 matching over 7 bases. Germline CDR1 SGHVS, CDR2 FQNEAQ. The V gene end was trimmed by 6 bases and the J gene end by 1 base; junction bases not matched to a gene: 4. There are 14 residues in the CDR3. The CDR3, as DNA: TGTGCCAGCAGATTCGCGGGGGGCACAGATACGCAGTATTTT. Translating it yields CASRFAGGTDTQYF.

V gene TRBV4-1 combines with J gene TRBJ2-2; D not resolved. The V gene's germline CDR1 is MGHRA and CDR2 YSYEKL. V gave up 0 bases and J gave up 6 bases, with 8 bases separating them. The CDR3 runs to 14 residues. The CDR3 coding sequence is TGCGCCAGCAGCCAAGATCAAGGGCCCGGGGAGCTGTTTTTT. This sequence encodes CASSQDQGPGELFF.

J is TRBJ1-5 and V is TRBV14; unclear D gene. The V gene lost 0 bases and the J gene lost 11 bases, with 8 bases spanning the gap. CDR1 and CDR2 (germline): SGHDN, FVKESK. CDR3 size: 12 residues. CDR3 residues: CASSQDGESQHF. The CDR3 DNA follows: TGTGCCAGCAGCCAAGATGGGGAATCCCAGCATTTT.

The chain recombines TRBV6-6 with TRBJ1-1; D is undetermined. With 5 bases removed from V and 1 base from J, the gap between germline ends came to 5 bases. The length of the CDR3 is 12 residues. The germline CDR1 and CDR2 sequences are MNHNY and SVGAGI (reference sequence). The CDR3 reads CASSEGNTEAFF. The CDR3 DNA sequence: TGTGCCAGCAGTGAGGGGAACACTGAAGCTTTCTTT.

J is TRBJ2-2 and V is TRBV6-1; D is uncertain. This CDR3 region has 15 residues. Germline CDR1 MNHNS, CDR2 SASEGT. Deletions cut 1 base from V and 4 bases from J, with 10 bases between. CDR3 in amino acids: CASSEGWRGTGELFF. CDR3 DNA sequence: TGTGCCAGCAGTGAAGGGTGGCGAGGCACCGGGGAGCTGTTTTTT.

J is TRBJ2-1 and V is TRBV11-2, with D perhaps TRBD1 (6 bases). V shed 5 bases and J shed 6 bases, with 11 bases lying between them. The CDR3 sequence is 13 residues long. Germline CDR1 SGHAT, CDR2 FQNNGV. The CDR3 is CASSTDRPNEQFF. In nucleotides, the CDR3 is TGTGCCAGCAGCACCGACAGGCCCAATGAGCAGTTCTTC.

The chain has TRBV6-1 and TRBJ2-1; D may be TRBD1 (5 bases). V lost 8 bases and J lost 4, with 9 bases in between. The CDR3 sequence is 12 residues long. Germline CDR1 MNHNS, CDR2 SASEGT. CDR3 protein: CASQQGYNEQFF. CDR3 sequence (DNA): TGTGCCAGCCAGCAGGGATACAATGAGCAGTTCTTC.

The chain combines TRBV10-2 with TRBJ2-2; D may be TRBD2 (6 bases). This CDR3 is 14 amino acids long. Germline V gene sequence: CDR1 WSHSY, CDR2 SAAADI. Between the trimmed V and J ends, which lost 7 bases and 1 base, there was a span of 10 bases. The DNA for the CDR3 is TGCGCCAGCATCCGTAGCGGGAACACCGGGGAGCTGTTTTTT. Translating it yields CASIRSGNTGELFF.

The DNA of the CDR3 is TGTGCCAGCAGTGAGGGGGGACTAGCGGGTCACAATGAGCAGTTCTTC. Protein product: CASSEGGLAGHNEQFF. The J gene is TRBJ2-1, the V gene TRBV2, with TRBD2 matching 12 bases. From germline, CDR1 is SNHLY and CDR2 FYNNEI. The V segment lost 3 bases and the J segment 5 bases; nucleotides outside the gene matches: 5. The CDR3 consists of 16 residues.

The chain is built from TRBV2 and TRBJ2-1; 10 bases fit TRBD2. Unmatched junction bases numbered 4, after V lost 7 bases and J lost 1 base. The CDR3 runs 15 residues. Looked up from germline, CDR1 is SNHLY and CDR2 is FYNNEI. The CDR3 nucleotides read TGTGCCAGCAAGGCTAGCGGGGGTTCCTACAATGAGCAGTTCTTC. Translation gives CASKASGGSYNEQFF.

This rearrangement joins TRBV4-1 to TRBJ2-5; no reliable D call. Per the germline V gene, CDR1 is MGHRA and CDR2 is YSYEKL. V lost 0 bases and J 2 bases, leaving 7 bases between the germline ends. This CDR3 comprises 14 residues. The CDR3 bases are TGCGCCAGCAGCCAAGAAGGGCAACAAGAGACCCAGTACTTC. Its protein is CASSQEGQQETQYF.

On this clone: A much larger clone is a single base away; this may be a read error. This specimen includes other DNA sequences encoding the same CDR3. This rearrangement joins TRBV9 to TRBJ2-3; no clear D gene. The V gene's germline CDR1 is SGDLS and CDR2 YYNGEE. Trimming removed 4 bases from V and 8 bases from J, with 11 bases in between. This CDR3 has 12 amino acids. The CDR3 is CASSPDLGTQYF. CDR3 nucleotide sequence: TGTGCCAGCAGCCCCGATCTCGGTACGCAGTATTTT. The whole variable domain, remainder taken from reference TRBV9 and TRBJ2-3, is DSGVTQTPKHLITATGQRVTLRCSPRSGDLSVYWYQQSLDQGLQFLIQYYNGEERAKGNILERFSAQQFPDLHSELNLSSLELGDSALYFCASSPDLGTQYFGPGTRLTVL.

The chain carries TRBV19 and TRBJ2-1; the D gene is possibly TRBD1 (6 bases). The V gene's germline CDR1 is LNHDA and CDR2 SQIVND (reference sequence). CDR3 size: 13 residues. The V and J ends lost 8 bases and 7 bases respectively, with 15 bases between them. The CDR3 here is CASSDRPWNEQFF. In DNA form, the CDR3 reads TGTGCCAGTTCCGACAGGCCTTGGAATGAGCAGTTCTTC.

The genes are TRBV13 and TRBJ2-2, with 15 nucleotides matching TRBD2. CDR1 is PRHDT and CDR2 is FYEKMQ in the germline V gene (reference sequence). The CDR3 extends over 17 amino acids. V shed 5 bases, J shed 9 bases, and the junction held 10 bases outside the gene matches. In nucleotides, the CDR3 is TGTGCCAGCAGCCAACCGGGACTAGCGGGAGGATACCGGGAGCTGTTTTTT. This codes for CASSQPGLAGGYRELFF. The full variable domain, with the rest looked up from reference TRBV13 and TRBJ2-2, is AAGVIQSPRHLIKEKRETATLKCYPIPRHDTVYWYQQGPGQDPQFLISFYEKMQSDKGSIPDRFSAQQFSDYHSELNMSSLELGDSALYFCASSQPGLAGGYRELFFGEGSRLTVL.

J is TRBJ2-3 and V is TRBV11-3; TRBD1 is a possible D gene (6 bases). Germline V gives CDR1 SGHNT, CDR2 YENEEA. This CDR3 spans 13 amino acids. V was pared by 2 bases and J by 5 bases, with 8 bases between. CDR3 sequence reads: CASSLTGQDTQYF. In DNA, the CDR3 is TGTGCCAGCAGCTTAACAGGGCAAGATACGCAGTATTTT.

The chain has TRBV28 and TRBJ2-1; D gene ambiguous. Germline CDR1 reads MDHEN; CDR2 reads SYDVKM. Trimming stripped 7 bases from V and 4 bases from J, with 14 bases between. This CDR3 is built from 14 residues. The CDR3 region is CASNPVQTYNEQFF. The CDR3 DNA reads TGTGCCAGCAACCCCGTACAAACTTACAATGAGCAGTTCTTC. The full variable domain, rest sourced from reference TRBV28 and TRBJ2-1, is DVKVTQSSRYLVKRTGEKVFLECVQDMDHENMFWYRQDPGLGLRLIYFSYDVKMKEKGDIPEGYSVSREKKERFSLILESASTNQTSMYLCASNPVQTYNEQFFGPGTRLTVL.